These T cell receptor beta chains were read from a single sample in a study of shared clonotypes between healthy human individuals. Method: immunoSEQ multiplex PCR; TCRdb's copy keeps in-frame clones and lacks some. The data contain around 1,900,000 clones, roughly 95% of them singletons. Material for sequencing was naive CD8+ T cells from PBMCs. These receptors all come from a man aged 18 to 35 in good health. Some clones in this sample may be carry-over from other donors' samples. Each CDR3 is given with its conserved first and last residue. The D gene is left open where the match is weak.

D gene: -; V gene: TRBV6-6; CDR3 length: 16; J gene: TRBJ2-7; CDR3 protein: CASRGLIQGVTYEQYF; CDR3 DNA: TGTGCCAGTAGAGGATTGATCCAGGGAGTCACTTACGAGCAGTACTTC
D gene: -; V gene: TRBV7-6; CDR3 length: 14; J gene: TRBJ2-2; CDR3 protein: CASVETANTGELFF; CDR3 DNA: TGTGCCAGCGTCGAGACAGCTAACACCGGGGAGCTGTTTTTT
D gene: -; V gene: TRBV30; CDR3 length: 13; J gene: TRBJ2-7; CDR3 protein: CAWSPDYPYEQYF; CDR3 DNA: TGTGCCTGGTCTCCGGATTATCCCTACGAGCAGTACTTC
D gene: TRBD1; V gene: TRBV7-8; CDR3 length: 14; J gene: TRBJ2-7; CDR3 protein: CASSLGQGAYEQYF; CDR3 DNA: TGTGCCAGCAGCCTGGGACAGGGCGCCTACGAGCAGTACTTC
D gene: -; V gene: TRBV5-1; CDR3 length: 13; J gene: TRBJ1-2; CDR3 protein: CASSLGQYYGYTF; CDR3 DNA: TGCGCCAGCAGCTTGGGACAGTACTATGGCTACACCTTC
D gene: TRBD1; V gene: TRBV6-5; CDR3 length: 14; J gene: TRBJ2-7; CDR3 protein: CASSRWDRPYEQYF; CDR3 DNA: TGTGCCAGCAGTAGATGGGACAGGCCCTACGAGCAGTACTTC
D gene: -; V gene: TRBV6-1; CDR3 length: 16; J gene: TRBJ1-5; CDR3 protein: CASSEGGAGHNQPQHF; CDR3 DNA: TGTGCCAGCAGTGAAGGGGGGGCAGGGCACAATCAGCCCCAGCATTTT
D gene: TRBD2; V gene: TRBV29-1; CDR3 length: 13; J gene: TRBJ2-1; CDR3 protein: CSVEGLALNEQFF; CDR3 DNA: TGCAGCGTTGAAGGACTAGCCCTAAATGAGCAGTTCTTC
D gene: TRBD2; V gene: TRBV6-6; CDR3 length: 15; J gene: TRBJ2-7; CDR3 protein: CASSYSGTSAYEQYF; CDR3 DNA: TGTGCCAGCAGCTACTCAGGGACTAGCGCCTACGAGCAGTACTTC
D gene: -; V gene: TRBV28; CDR3 length: 11; J gene: TRBJ2-7; CDR3 protein: CASSPANEQYF; CDR3 DNA: TGTGCCAGCAGTCCGGCGAACGAGCAGTACTTC
D gene: TRBD1; V gene: TRBV2; CDR3 length: 16; J gene: TRBJ1-2; CDR3 protein: CASSALGQPNYYGYTF; CDR3 DNA: TGTGCCAGCAGCGCCCTGGGACAGCCGAACTACTATGGCTACACCTTC
D gene: -; V gene: TRBV7-2; CDR3 length: 14; J gene: TRBJ2-7; CDR3 protein: CASSLDWGLYEQYF; CDR3 DNA: TGTGCCAGCAGCTTAGATTGGGGGCTGTACGAGCAGTACTTC
D gene: -; V gene: TRBV5-1; CDR3 length: 14; J gene: TRBJ2-5; CDR3 protein: CASSLVWGSETQYF; CDR3 DNA: TGCGCCAGCAGCTTGGTCTGGGGTTCAGAGACCCAGTACTTC
D gene: -; V gene: TRBV10-2; CDR3 length: 14; J gene: TRBJ2-7; CDR3 protein: CASSAGTPTYEQYF; CDR3 DNA: TGCGCCAGCAGTGCAGGGACACCCACCTACGAGCAGTACTTC
D gene: -; V gene: TRBV27; CDR3 length: 16; J gene: TRBJ1-1; CDR3 protein: CASSHTGRAVNTEAFF; CDR3 DNA: TGTGCCAGCAGTCATACAGGTAGAGCGGTGAACACTGAAGCTTTCTTT
D gene: -; V gene: TRBV27; CDR3 length: 17; J gene: TRBJ1-2; CDR3 protein: CASTPTPGRGSNYGYTF; CDR3 DNA: TGTGCCAGCACCCCAACGCCGGGCAGGGGCAGTAACTATGGCTACACCTTC
D gene: TRBD1; V gene: TRBV7-6; CDR3 length: 15; J gene: TRBJ2-1; CDR3 protein: CASSLTGEGYNEQFF; CDR3 DNA: TGTGCCAGCAGTCTCACAGGGGAAGGGTACAATGAGCAGTTCTTC